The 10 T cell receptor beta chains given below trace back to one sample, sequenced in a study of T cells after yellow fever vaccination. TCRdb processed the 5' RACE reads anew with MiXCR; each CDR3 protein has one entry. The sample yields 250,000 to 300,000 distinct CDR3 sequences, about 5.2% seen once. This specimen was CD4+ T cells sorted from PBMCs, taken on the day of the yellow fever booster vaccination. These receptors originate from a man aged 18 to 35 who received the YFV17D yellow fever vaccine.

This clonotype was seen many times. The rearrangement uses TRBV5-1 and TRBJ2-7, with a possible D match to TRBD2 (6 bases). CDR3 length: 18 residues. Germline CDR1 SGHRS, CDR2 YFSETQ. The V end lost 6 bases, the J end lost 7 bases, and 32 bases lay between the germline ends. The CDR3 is CASTRGEFGVFDPLEQYF. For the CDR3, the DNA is TGCGCCAGCACCCGCGGGGAGTTCGGGGTCTTCGATCCTCTTGAGCAGTACTTC. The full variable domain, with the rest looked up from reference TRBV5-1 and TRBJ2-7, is KAGVTQTPRYLIKTRGQQVTLSCSPISGHRSVSWYQQTPGQGLQFLFEYFSETQRNKGNFPGRFSGRQFSNSRSEMNVSTLELGDSALYLCASTRGEFGVFDPLEQYFGPGTRLTVT.

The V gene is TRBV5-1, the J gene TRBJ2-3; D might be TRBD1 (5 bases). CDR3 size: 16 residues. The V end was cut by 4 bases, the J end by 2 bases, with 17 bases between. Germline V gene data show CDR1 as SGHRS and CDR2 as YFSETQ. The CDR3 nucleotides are TGCGCCAGCAGCCTCCTCTCAGGGATGGTCACAGATACGCAGTATTTT. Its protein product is CASSLLSGMVTDTQYF.

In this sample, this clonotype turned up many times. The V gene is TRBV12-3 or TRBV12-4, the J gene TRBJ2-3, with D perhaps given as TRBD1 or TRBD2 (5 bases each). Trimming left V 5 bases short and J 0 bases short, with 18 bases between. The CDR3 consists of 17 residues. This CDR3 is CASSGVGETVSTDTQYF. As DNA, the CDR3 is TGTGCCAGCAGTGGGGTCGGGGAGACAGTGAGCACAGATACGCAGTATTTT.

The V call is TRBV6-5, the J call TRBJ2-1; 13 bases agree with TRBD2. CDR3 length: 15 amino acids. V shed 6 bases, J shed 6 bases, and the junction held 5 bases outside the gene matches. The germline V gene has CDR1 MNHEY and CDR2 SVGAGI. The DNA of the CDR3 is TGTGCCAGCAGCACCACTAGCGGGGGGGCCAATGAGCAGTTCTTC. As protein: CASSTTSGGANEQFF.

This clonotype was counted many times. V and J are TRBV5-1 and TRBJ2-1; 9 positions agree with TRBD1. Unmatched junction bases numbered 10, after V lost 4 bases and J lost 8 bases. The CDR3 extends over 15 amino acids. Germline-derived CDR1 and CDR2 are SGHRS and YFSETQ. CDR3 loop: CASSAPGTGNDEQFF. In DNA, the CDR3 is TGCGCCAGCAGCGCGCCCGGGACAGGGAACGATGAGCAGTTCTTC.

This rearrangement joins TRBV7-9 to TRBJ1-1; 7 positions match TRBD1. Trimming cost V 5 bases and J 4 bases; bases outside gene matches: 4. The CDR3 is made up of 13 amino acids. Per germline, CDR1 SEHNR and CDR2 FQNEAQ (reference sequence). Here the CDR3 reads CASSEGGGTEAFF. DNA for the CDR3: TGTGCCAGCAGCGAAGGGGGCGGCACTGAAGCTTTCTTT.

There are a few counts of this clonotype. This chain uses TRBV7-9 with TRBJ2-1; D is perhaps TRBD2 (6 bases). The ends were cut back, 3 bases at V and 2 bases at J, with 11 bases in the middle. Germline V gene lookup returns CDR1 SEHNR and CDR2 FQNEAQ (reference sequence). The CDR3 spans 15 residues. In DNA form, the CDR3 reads TGTGCCAGCAGCTTGGGGGGAAGGGCCTACAATGAGCAGTTCTTC. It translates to CASSLGGRAYNEQFF.

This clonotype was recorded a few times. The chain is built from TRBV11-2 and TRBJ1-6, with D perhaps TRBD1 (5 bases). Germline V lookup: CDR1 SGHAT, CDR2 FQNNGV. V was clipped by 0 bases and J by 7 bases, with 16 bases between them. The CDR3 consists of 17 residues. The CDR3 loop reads CASSLDRAGSWNSPLHF. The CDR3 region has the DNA TGTGCCAGCAGCTTAGATAGGGCAGGGAGTTGGAATTCACCCCTCCACTTT.

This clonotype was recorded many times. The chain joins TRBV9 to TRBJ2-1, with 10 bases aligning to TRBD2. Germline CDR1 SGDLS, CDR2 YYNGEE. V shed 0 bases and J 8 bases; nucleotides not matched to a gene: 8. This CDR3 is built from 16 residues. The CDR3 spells CASSVAGSGGSDEQFF. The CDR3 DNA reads TGTGCCAGCAGCGTAGCTGGTAGCGGGGGGAGCGATGAGCAGTTCTTC.

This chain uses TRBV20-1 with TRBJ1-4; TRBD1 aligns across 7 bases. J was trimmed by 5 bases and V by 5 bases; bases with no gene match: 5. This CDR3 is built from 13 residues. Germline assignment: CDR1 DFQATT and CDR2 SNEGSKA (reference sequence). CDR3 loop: CSALGQRNEKLFF. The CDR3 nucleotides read TGCAGTGCTTTGGGACAGCGAAATGAAAAACTGTTTTTT.